This T cell receptor beta chain appears in the sequencing data of a study of T cells in Graves' hyperthyroidism and ophthalmopathy. Looking at the study overall: Pretreatment peripheral blood was obtained at initial diagnosis. Study-wide findings and caveats: Among thyroid clonotypes expanded above 0.001, most also appeared in blood.

The CDR3 has 12 residues. Germline values: CDR1 LGHDT, CDR2 YNNKEL (reference sequence). After removal of 1 base from V and 12 bases from J, the junction contained 3 bases not matched to a gene. Template material for amplifying TCR beta CDR3 regions consisted of RNA transcripts. Researchers ran a first-round RT-PCR on the TCR CDR3 using the HTBI primer set. From the multiplex PCR reads, TCRdb called clonotypes with MiXCR, one entry per CDR3 protein. This sample carries around 200,000 distinct CDR3 sequences, 18% of them seen once, and the ten largest clones take over 35%. A lack of ophthalmopathy progression within 18 months defined stable Graves' hyperthyroidism. Pregnant or lactating patients were excluded, as were those with uncontrolled infection or other autoimmune disease. This clonotype was found many times. Antigen specificity is unknown.

The gene calls are TRBV3-1 and TRBJ2-1, with 7 bases fitting TRBD2. The sample consisted of blood. This TCR was recovered from a man aged 40-49 years with Graves' hyperthyroidism. CDR3 DNA sequence: TGTGCCAGCAGCCAAGTGGGGACTACGCAGTTCTTC. This encodes CASSQVGTTQFF.